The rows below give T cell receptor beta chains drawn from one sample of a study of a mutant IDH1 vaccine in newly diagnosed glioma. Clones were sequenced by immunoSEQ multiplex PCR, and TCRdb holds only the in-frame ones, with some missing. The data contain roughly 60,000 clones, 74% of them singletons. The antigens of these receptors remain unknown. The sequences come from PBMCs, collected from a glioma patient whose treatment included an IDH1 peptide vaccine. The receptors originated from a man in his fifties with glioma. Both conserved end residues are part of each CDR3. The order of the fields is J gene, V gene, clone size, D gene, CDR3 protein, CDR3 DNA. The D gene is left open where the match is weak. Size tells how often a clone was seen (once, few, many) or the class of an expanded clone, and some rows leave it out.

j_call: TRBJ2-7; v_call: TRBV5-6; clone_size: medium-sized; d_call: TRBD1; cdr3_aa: CASSVAGGGRYEQYF; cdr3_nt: TGTGCCAGCAGCGTCGCAGGGGGCGGTCGTTACGAGCAGTACTTC
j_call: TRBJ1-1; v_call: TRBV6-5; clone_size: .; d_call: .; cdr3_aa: CASSPAGVGNTEAFF; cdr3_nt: TGTGCCAGCAGTCCCGCAGGGGTTGGCAACACTGAAGCTTTCTTT
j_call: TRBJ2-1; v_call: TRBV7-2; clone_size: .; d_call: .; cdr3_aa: CASSLGVEEVF; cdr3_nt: TGTGCCAGCAGCTTAGGGGTTGAGGAGGTCTTC
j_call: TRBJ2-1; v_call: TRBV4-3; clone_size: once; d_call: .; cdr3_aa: CASSQRSWGRIEQFF; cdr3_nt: TGCGCCAGCAGCCAAAGATCTTGGGGGCGTATTGAGCAGTTCTTC
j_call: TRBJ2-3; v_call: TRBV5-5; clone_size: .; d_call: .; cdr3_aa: CASTYPPSTDTQYF; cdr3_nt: TGTGCCAGCACGTACCCTCCTAGCACAGATACGCAGTATTTT
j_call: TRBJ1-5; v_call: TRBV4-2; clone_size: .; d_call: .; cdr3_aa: CASSQGRNQPQHF; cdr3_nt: TGTGCCAGCAGCCAAGGCAGAAACCAGCCCCAGCATTTT
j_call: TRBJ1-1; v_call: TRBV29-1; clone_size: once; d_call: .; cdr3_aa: CSVRPGGDTEAFF; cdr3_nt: TGCAGCGTCAGGCCGGGGGGAGACACTGAAGCTTTCTTT
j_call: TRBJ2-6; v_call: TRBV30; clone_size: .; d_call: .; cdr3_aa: CAWSATGSSGANVLTF; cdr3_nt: TGTGCCTGGAGCGCCACGGGGAGCTCTGGGGCCAACGTCCTGACTTTC
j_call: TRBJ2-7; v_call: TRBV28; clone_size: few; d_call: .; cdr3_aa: CASSLQESSYEQYF; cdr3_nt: TGTGCCAGCAGTTTGCAGGAGAGCTCCTACGAGCAGTACTTC
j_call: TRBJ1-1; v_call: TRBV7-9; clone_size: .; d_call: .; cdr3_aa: CASSPGRAEAFF; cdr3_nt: TGTGCCAGCAGCCCAGGGAGAGCTGAAGCTTTCTTT
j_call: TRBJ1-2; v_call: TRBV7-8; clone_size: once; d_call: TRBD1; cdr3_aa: CASSPKGAALYGYTF; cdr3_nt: TGTGCCAGCAGCCCCAAGGGGGCAGCCCTCTATGGCTACACCTTC
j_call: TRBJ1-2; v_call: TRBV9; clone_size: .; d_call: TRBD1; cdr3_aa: CASSVAPGQGTYGYTF; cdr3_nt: TGTGCCAGCAGCGTAGCTCCCGGACAGGGAACTTATGGCTACACCTTC
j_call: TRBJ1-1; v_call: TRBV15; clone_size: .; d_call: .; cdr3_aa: CATSREGALNTEAFF; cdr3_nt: TGTGCCACCAGCAGAGAGGGCGCCCTTAACACTGAAGCTTTCTTT
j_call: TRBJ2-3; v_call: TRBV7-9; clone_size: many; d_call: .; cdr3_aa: CASSFDGFGTDTQYF; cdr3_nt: TGTGCCAGCAGCTTCGACGGGTTTGGCACAGATACGCAGTATTTT
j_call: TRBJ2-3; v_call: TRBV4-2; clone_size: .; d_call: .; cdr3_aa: CASSQESDTQYF; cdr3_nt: TGTGCCAGCAGCCAAGAGTCAGATACGCAGTATTTT
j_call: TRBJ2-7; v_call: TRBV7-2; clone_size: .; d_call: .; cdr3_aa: CASRGIAYEQYF; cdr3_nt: TGTGCCAGCAGGGGGATTGCCTACGAGCAGTACTTC
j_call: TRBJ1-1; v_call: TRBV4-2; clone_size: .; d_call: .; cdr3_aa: CASSQEHLNTEAFF; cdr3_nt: TGTGCCAGCAGCCAAGAACACCTGAACACTGAAGCTTTCTTT
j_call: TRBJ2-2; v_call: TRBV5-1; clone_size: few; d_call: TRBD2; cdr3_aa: CASSLPGGDTGELFF; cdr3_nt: TGCGCCAGCAGCTTACCCGGGGGGGACACCGGGGAGCTGTTTTTT
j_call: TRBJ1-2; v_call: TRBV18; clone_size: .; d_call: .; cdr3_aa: CASSHGRDYYGYTF; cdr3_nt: TGTGCCAGCTCACACGGACGAGATTACTATGGCTACACCTTC
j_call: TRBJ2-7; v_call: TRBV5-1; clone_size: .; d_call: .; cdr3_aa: CASSTDIQSSYEQYF; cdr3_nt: TGCGCCAGCAGCACGGACATCCAGAGCTCCTACGAGCAGTACTTC
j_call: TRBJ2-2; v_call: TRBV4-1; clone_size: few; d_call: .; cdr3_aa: CASSQYTGGTGELFF; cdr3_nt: TGCGCCAGCAGCCAATATACAGGAGGCACCGGGGAGCTGTTTTTT
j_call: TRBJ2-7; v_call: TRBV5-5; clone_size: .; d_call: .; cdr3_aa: CASSLEQGPSYEQYF; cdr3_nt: TGTGCCAGCAGCTTGGAGCAGGGTCCCTCCTACGAGCAGTACTTC
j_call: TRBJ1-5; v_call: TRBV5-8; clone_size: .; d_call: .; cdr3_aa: CASSFGTGGDQPQHF; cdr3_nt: TGTGCCAGCAGCTTCGGGACGGGGGGCGATCAGCCCCAGCATTTT
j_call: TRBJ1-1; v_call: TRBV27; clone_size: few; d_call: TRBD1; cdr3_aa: CASSSQGAGTEAFF; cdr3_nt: TGTGCCAGCAGTTCCCAGGGGGCGGGCACTGAAGCTTTCTTT
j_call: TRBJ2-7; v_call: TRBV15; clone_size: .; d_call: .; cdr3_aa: CATSRDKAGEQYF; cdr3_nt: TGTGCCACCAGCAGAGATAAGGCAGGCGAGCAGTACTTC
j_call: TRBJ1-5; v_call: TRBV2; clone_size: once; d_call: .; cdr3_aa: CASSVGGRGQPQHF; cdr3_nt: TGTGCCAGCAGTGTAGGGGGGCGGGGTCAGCCCCAGCATTTT
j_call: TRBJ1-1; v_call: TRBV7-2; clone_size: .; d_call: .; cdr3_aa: CASSQTRGTEAFF; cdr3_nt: TGTGCCAGCAGCCAAACAAGGGGCACTGAAGCTTTCTTT
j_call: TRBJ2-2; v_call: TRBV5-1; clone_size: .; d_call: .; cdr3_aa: CASSLYPSANTGELFF; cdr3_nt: TGCGCCAGCAGCTTGTATCCGAGCGCGAACACCGGGGAGCTGTTTTTT
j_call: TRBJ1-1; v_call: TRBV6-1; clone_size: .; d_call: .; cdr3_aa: CASRSGQLEAFF; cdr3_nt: TGTGCCAGCAGAAGTGGACAGCTTGAAGCTTTCTTT
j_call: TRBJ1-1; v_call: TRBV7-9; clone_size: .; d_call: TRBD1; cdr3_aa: CASSLEGQGAVTEAFF; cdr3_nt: TGTGCCAGCAGCTTAGAGGGACAGGGGGCGGTCACTGAAGCTTTCTTT
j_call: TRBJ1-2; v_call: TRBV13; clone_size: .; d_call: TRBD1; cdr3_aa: CASSLGRGTGEDYGYTF; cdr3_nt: TGTGCCAGCAGCTTAGGCAGGGGGACAGGGGAAGACTATGGCTACACCTTC
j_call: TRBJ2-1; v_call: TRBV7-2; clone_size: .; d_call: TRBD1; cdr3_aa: CASGDRGRDEQFF; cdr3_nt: TGTGCCAGCGGTGACAGGGGGCGCGATGAGCAGTTCTTC
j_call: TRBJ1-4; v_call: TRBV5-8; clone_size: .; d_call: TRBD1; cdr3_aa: CASSLGQVPSEKLFF; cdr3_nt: TGTGCCAGCAGCCTAGGACAGGTCCCTAGTGAAAAACTGTTTTTT
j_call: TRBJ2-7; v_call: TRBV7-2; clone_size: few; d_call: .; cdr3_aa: CASSNNRVSYEQYF; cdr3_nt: TGTGCCAGCAGCAACAACAGGGTTTCCTACGAGCAGTACTTC
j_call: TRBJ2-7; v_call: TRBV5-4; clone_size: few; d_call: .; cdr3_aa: CASSWGGEAEQYF; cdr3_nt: TGTGCCAGCAGCTGGGGCGGGGAGGCAGAGCAGTACTTC
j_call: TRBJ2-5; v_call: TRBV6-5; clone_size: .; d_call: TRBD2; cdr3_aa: CASSYGLEETQYF; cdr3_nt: TGTGCCAGCAGTTATGGACTAGAGGAGACCCAGTACTTC
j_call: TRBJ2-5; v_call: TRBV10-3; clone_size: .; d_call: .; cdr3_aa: CAISELGKETQYF; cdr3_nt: TGTGCCATCAGTGAGTTGGGGAAAGAGACCCAGTACTTC
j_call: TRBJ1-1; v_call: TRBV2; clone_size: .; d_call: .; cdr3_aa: CASSESAQGSTEAFF; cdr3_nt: TGTGCCAGCAGTGAATCGGCGCAGGGGAGCACTGAAGCTTTCTTT
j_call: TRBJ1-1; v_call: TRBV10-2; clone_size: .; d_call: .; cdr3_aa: CASRDTEAFF; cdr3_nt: TGCGCCAGCAGGGACACTGAAGCTTTCTTT
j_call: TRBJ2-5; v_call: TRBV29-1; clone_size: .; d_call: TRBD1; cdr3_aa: CSVAYRGETQYF; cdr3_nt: TGCAGCGTGGCCTACAGGGGAGAGACCCAGTACTTC
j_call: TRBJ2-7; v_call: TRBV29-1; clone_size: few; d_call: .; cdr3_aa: CSVEARRHPDWEQYF; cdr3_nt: TGCAGCGTTGAAGCGAGGCGACACCCTGATTGGGAGCAGTACTTC
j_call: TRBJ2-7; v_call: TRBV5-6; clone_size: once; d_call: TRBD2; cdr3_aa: CASSLDGLDYEQYF; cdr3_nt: TGTGCCAGCAGCTTGGACGGACTAGACTACGAGCAGTACTTC
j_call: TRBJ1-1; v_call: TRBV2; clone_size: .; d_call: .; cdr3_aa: CASKGDPVEAFF; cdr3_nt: TGTGCCAGCAAAGGGGACCCCGTTGAAGCTTTCTTT
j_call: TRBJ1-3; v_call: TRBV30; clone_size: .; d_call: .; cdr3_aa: CAWSTGSSGNTIYF; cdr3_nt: TGTGCCTGGTCGACCGGGAGCTCTGGAAACACCATATATTTT
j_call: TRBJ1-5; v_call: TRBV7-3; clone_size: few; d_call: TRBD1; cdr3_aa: CASSLGGGPNQPQHF; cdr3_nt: TGTGCCAGCAGCTTAGGAGGGGGCCCGAATCAGCCCCAGCATTTT
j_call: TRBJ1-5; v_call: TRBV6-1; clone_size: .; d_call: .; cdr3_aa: CASSEWGDAQPQHF; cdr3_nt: TGTGCCAGCAGTGAGTGGGGGGATGCTCAGCCCCAGCATTTT
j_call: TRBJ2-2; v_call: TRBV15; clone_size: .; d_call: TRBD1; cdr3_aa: CATSSPGGTGELFF; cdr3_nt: TGTGCCACCAGCAGCCCAGGGGGCACCGGGGAGCTGTTTTTT
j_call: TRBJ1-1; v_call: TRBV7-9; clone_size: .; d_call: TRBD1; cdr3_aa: CASSLDGQGLTEAFF; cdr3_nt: TGTGCCAGCAGCTTAGATGGACAGGGATTAACTGAAGCTTTCTTT
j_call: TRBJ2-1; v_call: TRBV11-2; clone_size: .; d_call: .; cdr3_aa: CASSLAVYSSYNEQFF; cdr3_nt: TGTGCCAGCAGCTTAGCAGTCTATAGCTCCTACAATGAGCAGTTCTTC
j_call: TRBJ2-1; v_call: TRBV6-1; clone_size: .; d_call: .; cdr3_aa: CASSEYLGGSYNEQFF; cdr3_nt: TGTGCCAGCAGTGAATATTTAGGCGGCTCCTACAATGAGCAGTTCTTC
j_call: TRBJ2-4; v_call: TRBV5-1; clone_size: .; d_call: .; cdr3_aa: CASSLAGMWIQYF; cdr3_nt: TGCGCCAGCAGCTTGGCAGGGATGTGGATTCAGTACTTC
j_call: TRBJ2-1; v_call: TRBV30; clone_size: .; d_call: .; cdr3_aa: CAWSVGSRGNEQFF; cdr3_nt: TGTGCCTGGAGTGTAGGTTCACGAGGCAATGAGCAGTTCTTC
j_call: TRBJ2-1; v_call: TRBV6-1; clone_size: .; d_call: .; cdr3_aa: CASSEAGSYNEQFF; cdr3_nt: TGTGCCAGCAGTGAAGCCGGCAGTTACAATGAGCAGTTCTTC
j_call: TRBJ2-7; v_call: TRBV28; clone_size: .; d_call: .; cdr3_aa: CASTKLMAGSTYEQYF; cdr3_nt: TGTGCCAGCACCAAATTGATGGCGGGGTCAACCTACGAGCAGTACTTC
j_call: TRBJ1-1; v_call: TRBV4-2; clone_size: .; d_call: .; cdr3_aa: CASSQDHLGGDTEAFF; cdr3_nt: TGTGCCAGCAGCCAAGACCATCTCGGTGGGGACACTGAAGCTTTCTTT
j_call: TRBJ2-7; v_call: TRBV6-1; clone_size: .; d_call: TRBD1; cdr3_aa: CASRERQGIYYEYF; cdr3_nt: TGTGCCAGCAGAGAACGACAGGGGATTTACTATGAGTACTTC